This TCR beta chain was recovered during a study of cytomegalovirus exposure and HLA in healthy donors. Study-wide findings and caveats: The authors assumed roughly uniform sequencing depth across donors for presence/absence analyses.

The CDR3 is 17 amino acids. The ends were cut back, 3 bases at V and 0 bases at J, with 17 bases in the middle. CDR1 is SGHTS, CDR2 YDEGEE, per germline. As to this clone: The antigen remains undetermined.

It was with 60 Vbeta and 13 Jbeta primers that the PCR ran. The data were produced by immunoSEQ multiplex PCR, yet TCRdb's version contains in-frame clones alone and is incomplete. Among around 140,000 clones, about 64% were seen once, and the ten largest hold less than 3%. This rearrangement joins TRBV5-8 to TRBJ2-3; perhaps TRBD2 as D (5 bases). The receptor's source is a woman aged 40 to 50 in good health and CMV-seronegative. The material sequenced was PBMCs. The CDR3 region has the DNA TGTGCCAGCAGCTCGTATAGACAAAGGACTAGCACAGATACGCAGTATTTT. Its translation: CASSSYRQRTSTDTQYF.